These 30 T cell receptor beta chains came from one sample sequenced in a study of blood T cell repertoires in COVID-19. Clones were sequenced by immunoSEQ multiplex PCR, and TCRdb holds only the in-frame ones, with some missing. This repertoire shows approximately 120,000 clones, over 70% found once; its top ten account for roughly 4.7%. Sequencing was carried out using peripheral blood. Source of these receptors: a human donor in a cohort sampled during active or convalescent COVID-19.

The gene calls are TRBV7-2 and TRBJ1-4; 9 nucleotides align to TRBD1. Per the germline V gene, CDR1 is SGHTA and CDR2 is FQGNSA. The V segment lost 5 bases and the J segment 8 bases; nucleotides outside the gene matches: 6. This CDR3 has 14 residues. The CDR3 DNA is TGTGCCAGCAGCCTAGACAGGGGGACCGAAAAACTGTTTTTT. Protein sequence: CASSLDRGTEKLFF. Filled out from reference TRBV7-2 and TRBJ1-4, the complete variable domain reads GAGVSQSPSNKVTEKGKDVELRCDPISGHTALYWYRQSLGQGLEFLIYFQGNSAPDKSGLPSDRFSAERTGGSVSTLTIQRTQQEDSAVYLCASSLDRGTEKLFFGSGTQLSVL.

This clone was seen only a few times. The chain employs TRBV27 and TRBJ2-7, with D hard to call. V lost 3 bases to trimming and J lost 9 bases, with 12 bases between them. The CDR3 has 12 amino acids. In germline, CDR1 is MNHEY, CDR2 SMNVEV (reference sequence). The CDR3 nucleotides read TGTGCCAGCAGTTTCTTACCGGGTACGCAGTACTTC. Its protein is CASSFLPGTQYF.

This sequence joins TRBV19 and TRBJ1-5, with TRBD1 as a possible D gene (5 bases). Germline V gene sequence: CDR1 LNHDA, CDR2 SQIVND (reference sequence). The CDR3 loop spans 15 amino acids. The V gene lost 3 bases and the J gene lost 0 bases, with 9 bases spanning the gap. CDR3 loop: CASSISQGSNQPQHF. In nucleotides, the CDR3 is TGTGCCAGTAGTATCAGCCAGGGTAGCAATCAGCCCCAGCATTTT.

The rearrangement uses TRBV12-3 or TRBV12-4 and TRBJ1-1, with 9 bases lining up with TRBD1. V lost 5 bases and J lost 7; bases outside the gene matches: 5. The CDR3 has 13 residues. The DNA for the CDR3 is TGTGCCAGCAGTCCCCCGGACAGGGGTGAAGCTTTCTTT. It yields the protein CASSPPDRGEAFF.

This chain links TRBV19 with TRBJ2-7, with D perhaps matching TRBD1 (6 bases). The CDR3 has 13 residues. Germline CDR1 is LNHDA and CDR2 is SQIVND (reference sequence). The germline V and J ends were trimmed by 6 bases and 4 bases, with 13 bases remaining between them. The CDR3 nucleotides read TGTGCCAGTAGCCAAATCCAGGGGTACGAGCAGTACTTC. This sequence encodes CASSQIQGYEQYF.

The gene calls are TRBV7-2 and TRBJ1-1; the match to TRBD1 covers 12 bases. Germline assignment: CDR1 SGHTA and CDR2 FQGNSA. J was trimmed by 8 bases and V by 3 bases; bases with no gene match: 10. CDR3 length equals 16 residues. The DNA of the CDR3 is TGTGCCAGCAGCTTGGGACAGGGGGCGTCTAGGAAGGAAGCTTTCTTT. It is translated as CASSLGQGASRKEAFF.

The chain links TRBV5-1 to TRBJ2-7; 10 nucleotides line up with TRBD1. This CDR3 contains 12 residues. Germline lookup yields CDR1 SGHRS and CDR2 YFSETQ. The V and J ends lost 5 bases and 7 bases, in that order; junction bases with no gene match: 3. Written as DNA, the CDR3 is TGCGCCAGCAGAGGGACAGGGGATGAGCAGTACTTC. It specifies CASRGTGDEQYF.

This clone appeared once. The rearrangement uses TRBV5-1 and TRBJ2-5, with TRBD2 matching 12 bases. This CDR3 spans 19 amino acids. Germline V gives CDR1 SGHRS, CDR2 YFSETQ. Losses at the gene ends were 0 bases for V and 2 bases for J; bases not matched to a gene: 11. This CDR3 reads CASSLAPLAGGPLQETQYF. As DNA, the CDR3 is TGCGCCAGCAGCTTGGCCCCGCTAGCGGGGGGGCCCCTACAAGAGACCCAGTACTTC. Filled out from reference TRBV5-1 and TRBJ2-5, the complete variable domain reads KAGVTQTPRYLIKTRGQQVTLSCSPISGHRSVSWYQQTPGQGLQFLFEYFSETQRNKGNFPGRFSGRQFSNSRSEMNVSTLELGDSALYLCASSLAPLAGGPLQETQYFGPGTRLLVL.

The table lists this clone with a few counts. The rearrangement links TRBV2 to TRBJ1-6; possibly TRBD1 for D (5 bases). With 7 bases removed from V and 0 bases from J, the gap between germline ends came to 19 bases. CDR1 SNHLY and CDR2 FYNNEI come from the germline V gene. This CDR3 is built from 18 residues. Here the CDR3 reads CASMWSVGVSSYNSPLHF. The CDR3 DNA reads as TGTGCCAGCATGTGGTCAGTAGGGGTTAGCTCCTATAATTCACCCCTCCACTTT.

This CDR3 reads CASSFRTGVSNQPQHF. The CDR3 DNA sequence: TGTGCCAGCAGTTTCAGGACAGGGGTGAGCAATCAGCCCCAGCATTTT. The V gene is TRBV6-2 or TRBV6-3, the J gene TRBJ1-5; 9 bases align to TRBD1. The germline V gene has CDR1 MNHEY and CDR2 SVGEGT. V lost 4 bases, J lost 1 base, and 5 bases stayed unmatched. The CDR3 covers 16 residues.

The rearrangement uses TRBV28 and TRBJ1-5, with TRBD1 matching over 8 bases. CDR3 length: 13 residues. V lost 10 bases to trimming and J lost 5 bases; unmatched junction nucleotides: 7. Per germline, CDR1 MDHEN and CDR2 SYDVKM. The CDR3 DNA is TGTGCCACTGCAGGGGGCGGGGATCAGCCCCAGCATTTT. Translation: CATAGGGDQPQHF.

This clone was seen just once. CDR3 bases: TGTGCCAGCTCGGGACAGTCTTACAATGAGCAGTTCTTC. Encoded protein: CASSGQSYNEQFF. The genes are TRBV18 and TRBJ2-1; the match to TRBD1 covers 7 bases. CDR3 length: 13 residues. V shed 6 bases and J 4 bases; nucleotides not matched to a gene: 3. From germline, CDR1 is KGHSH and CDR2 LQKENI.

The chain employs TRBV3-1 (or the pseudogene TRBV3-2) and TRBJ2-2; 7 bases match TRBD1. This CDR3 has 16 amino acids. From germline, CDR1 is LGHDT and CDR2 YNNKEL (reference sequence). Trimming cost V 1 base and J 7 bases; bases outside gene matches: 9. CDR3 bases: TGTGCCAGCAGCCAAGCCTATGGGACAGCGTTCGGGGAGCTGTTTTTT. Protein product: CASSQAYGTAFGELFF.

The DNA for the CDR3 is TGCGCCAGCAGCCAGGTACAGGGTTTTGGAAAACTGTTTTTT. Its translation is CASSQVQGFGKLFF. The chain has TRBV4-3 and TRBJ1-4, with TRBD1 as a possible D gene (6 bases). The V gene lost 3 bases and the J gene lost 10 bases, with 15 bases spanning the gap. The CDR3 is made up of 14 amino acids. Germline V CDR1 and CDR2: LGHNA, YSLEER.

The V and J genes are TRBV23-1 and TRBJ2-7, with a weak D call TRBD2 (5 bases). TRBV23-1 carries the ORF label, with uncertain function. This CDR3 is built from 14 residues. V lost 0 bases and J lost 4, with 10 bases in between. CDR3 DNA: TGCGCCAGCAGTCAATCAATTAGGACTTACGAGCAGTACTTC. This translates into CASSQSIRTYEQYF.

The chain employs TRBV5-1 and TRBJ1-2, with 9 positions matching TRBD1. The CDR3 contains 16 residues. V lost 1 base, J lost 3 bases, and 7 bases stayed unmatched. The germline CDR1 and CDR2 sequences are SGHRS and YFSETQ. This chain's CDR3 is CASSLNRGRGDYGYTF. CDR3 bases: TGCGCCAGCAGCTTGAACAGGGGGCGCGGTGACTATGGCTACACCTTC.

The chain has TRBV4-3 and TRBJ2-5; 11 positions agree with TRBD2. J gave up 4 bases and V 0 bases, and 10 bases lay outside the gene matches. Germline V gives CDR1 LGHNA, CDR2 YSLEER. The length of the CDR3 is 18 residues. The CDR3 spells CASSQDRVAGGLGETQYF. The CDR3 coding sequence is TGCGCCAGCAGCCAAGACCGAGTAGCGGGGGGGTTGGGAGAGACCCAGTACTTC.

J is TRBJ2-5 and V is TRBV10-1; tentatively, D is TRBD1 (6 bases). This CDR3 is built from 15 residues. Germline V gives CDR1 WNHNN, CDR2 SYGVQD (reference sequence). V lost 2 bases and J lost 2, with 12 bases in between. Here the CDR3 DNA reads TGCGCCAGCAGTGAGACAGGGACCCAACAAGAGACCCAGTACTTC. It translates to CASSETGTQQETQYF.

This clone was counted between two and nine times. This chain joins TRBV9 and TRBJ1-1; D uncertain. Between the trimmed V and J ends, which lost 4 bases and 5 bases, there was a span of 6 bases. CDR1 and CDR2 from the germline V gene are SGDLS and YYNGEE. The CDR3 runs 11 residues. Written as DNA, the CDR3 is TGTGCCAGCAGCCCACAGACTGAAGCTTTCTTT. Amino acids: CASSPQTEAFF.

The chain couples TRBV4-1 to TRBJ2-1, with 7 bases matching TRBD1. The ends lost 1 base at V and 9 bases at J; junction bases unmatched: 18. Germline lookup yields CDR1 MGHRA and CDR2 YSYEKL. The CDR3 extends over 18 amino acids. The CDR3 region is CASSQAPAWVTGALEQFF. As DNA, the CDR3 is TGCGCCAGCAGCCAAGCTCCGGCATGGGTTACAGGGGCTCTTGAGCAGTTCTTC.

The chain combines TRBV27 with TRBJ2-1; 7 bases align to TRBD2. V shed 0 bases, J shed 9 bases, and the junction held 5 bases outside the gene matches. This CDR3 is 14 amino acids long. The germline CDR1 and CDR2 sequences are MNHEY and SMNVEV (reference sequence). This CDR3 is CASSLSGGVVEQFF. CDR3 bases: TGTGCCAGCAGTTTATCGGGGGGGGTCGTTGAGCAGTTCTTC.

The chain is built from TRBV28 and TRBJ2-1, with D unclear. Germline loops: CDR1 MDHEN, CDR2 SYDVKM. Trimming took 5 bases from V and 0 from J, leaving 8 bases between them. This CDR3 is 14 amino acids long. CDR3 loop: CASSSVYSYNEQFF. In nucleotides, the CDR3 is TGTGCCAGCAGTAGCGTCTACTCCTACAATGAGCAGTTCTTC.

The V gene is TRBV7-9, the J gene TRBJ2-5; a weak D match, TRBD1 (6 bases). V was pared by 5 bases and J by 4 bases, with 17 bases between. In germline, CDR1 is SEHNR, CDR2 FQNEAQ (reference sequence). CDR3 length: 15 amino acids. In nucleotides, the CDR3 is TGTGCCAGCAGCCCCCAATTCCAAGGGGGAGAGACCCAGTACTTC. This sequence encodes CASSPQFQGGETQYF. Together with reference TRBV7-9 and TRBJ2-5, the CDR3 gives the full variable domain: DTGVSQNPRHKITKRGQNVTFRCDPISEHNRLYWYRQTLGQGPEFLTYFQNEAQLEKSRLLSDRFSAERPKGSFSTLEIQRTEQGDSAMYLCASSPQFQGGETQYFGPGTRLLVL.

The gene calls are TRBV7-8 and TRBJ2-7; TRBD1 matches at 9 bases. Germline-derived CDR1 and CDR2 are SGHVS and FQNEAQ. V trimming: 3 bases; J trimming: 2 bases; junction bases outside the gene matches: 5. The CDR3 runs 15 residues. CDR3 amino acids: CASSFGQGYAYEQYF. The CDR3 DNA follows: TGTGCCAGCAGCTTCGGACAGGGGTACGCCTACGAGCAGTACTTC.

This clone was counted a single time. This chain links TRBV29-1 with TRBJ2-7, with a tentative D call TRBD2 (6 bases). The germline gives CDR1 SQVTM, CDR2 ANQGSEA. The CDR3 length is 14 residues. V gave up 1 base and J gave up 2 bases, with 12 bases separating them. CDR3 protein: CSVEGVGGTYEQYF. Written as DNA, the CDR3 is TGCAGCGTTGAAGGGGTAGGCGGGACCTACGAGCAGTACTTC.

V is TRBV14 and J is TRBJ2-2; 7 nucleotides line up with TRBD1. This CDR3 is 18 amino acids long. CDR1 is SGHDN, CDR2 FVKESK, per germline. The V and J ends lost 2 bases and 2 bases, in that order; junction bases with no gene match: 11. Here the CDR3 reads CASSQSGDRPYNTGELFF. The CDR3 DNA reads as TGTGCCAGCAGCCAATCCGGGGACAGACCGTACAACACCGGGGAGCTGTTTTTT.

The chain is built from TRBV4-3 and TRBJ2-5; TRBD2 agrees at 16 bases. This CDR3 spans 21 amino acids. Germline V gives CDR1 LGHNA, CDR2 YSLEER. J gave up 4 bases and V 3 bases, and 17 bases lay outside the gene matches. The CDR3: CASSHYITGTSGGAMGETQYF. The DNA for the CDR3 is TGCGCCAGCAGCCATTACATTACCGGGACTAGCGGGGGGGCTATGGGAGAGACCCAGTACTTC.

The V and J genes are TRBV6-2 or TRBV6-3 and TRBJ2-1; possibly TRBD2 for D (5 bases). V was clipped by 2 bases and J by 10 bases, with 6 bases between them. Germline CDR1 reads MNHEY; CDR2 reads SVGEGT. This CDR3 is 11 amino acids long. The CDR3 spells CASSYTGEQFF. Here the CDR3 DNA reads TGTGCCAGCAGTTACACGGGAGAGCAGTTCTTC.

For the CDR3, the DNA is TGTGCCAGCAGCTTGAAGGGTTCGCTGGGGACAGGGCAGTACGAGCAGTACTTC. It is translated as CASSLKGSLGTGQYEQYF. V is TRBV5-6 and J is TRBJ2-7, with 9 bases fitting TRBD1. The CDR3 consists of 18 residues. J was trimmed by 4 bases and V by 1 base; bases with no gene match: 15. CDR1 SGHDT and CDR2 YYEEEE come from the germline V gene.

V usage is TRBV6-2 or TRBV6-3 and J usage is TRBJ2-2; possible D gene TRBD1, 6 bases. CDR3 size: 15 residues. Per germline, CDR1 MNHEY and CDR2 SVGEGT. Trimming cost V 5 bases and J 0 bases, with 10 bases left between them. The CDR3 region has the DNA TGTGCCAGCAGTCCGCGGACAGCGAACACCGGGGAGCTGTTTTTT. Amino acids: CASSPRTANTGELFF.